This entry concerns a single T cell receptor beta chain. The target antigen is unknown. Specified time point: week 35, safety follow-up. Vaccination used 300 ug of mutant IDH1 20-mer peptide per dose, with topical imiquimod. This entry is derived from a study of a mutant IDH1 vaccine in newly diagnosed glioma. Study-level results: Pseudoprogression seemingly bore no relation to changes in top peripheral T cell clonotypes.

Some clones are missing from TCRdb's copy, which holds only in-frame ones; the method was immunoSEQ multiplex PCR. The table includes tens of thousands of clones, 85% to 90% detected once. Germline assignment: CDR1 SGHTA and CDR2 FQGTGA. The V and J ends lost 8 bases and 4 bases, in that order; junction bases with no gene match: 9. The CDR3 has 15 amino acids. This sample comprised PBMCs, obtained from a glioma patient whose treatment included an IDH1 peptide vaccine. This chain links TRBV7-3 with TRBJ2-1; 9 bases align to TRBD2. This sequence was found in a middle-aged man with glioma. The CDR3 nucleotides are TGTGCCAGCGGGTTAGCGGGAGCCACTTACAATGAGCAGTTCTTC. Protein product: CASGLAGATYNEQFF.